These 21 T cell receptor beta chains originate from one sample sequenced in a study of shared clonotypes between healthy human individuals. Sequencing was performed with immunoSEQ multiplex PCR; in TCRdb, only in-frame clones are kept and a portion is missing. The table records some 700,000 clones, 90% of them present only once. Sequencing was performed on memory CD8+ T cells from PBMCs. Subset: CD45RO+ cells pooled with CCR7-negative TemRA cells. The origin of the receptors is a man younger than 30 in good health. Some clones in this sample may be carry-over from other donors' samples.

A single count supports this clone. The chain couples TRBV6-7 to TRBJ1-2, with D unclear. TRBV6-7 is flagged as an ORF with uncertain function. The CDR3 is 13 amino acids. V was cut by 2 bases and J by 3 bases, with 7 bases left in between. In DNA form, the CDR3 reads TGTGCCAGCAGTTACGAGTTCCACTATGGCTACACCTTC. It translates to CASSYEFHYGYTF.

J is TRBJ2-7 and V is TRBV7-9; the D is unclear. Germline V lookup: CDR1 SEHNR, CDR2 FQNEAQ (reference sequence). Trimming cost V 0 bases and J 6 bases, with 15 bases left between them. The CDR3 has 15 amino acids. The CDR3 bases are TGTGCCAGCAGCTTAGCTGGCCAGGATGCGTTCGAGCAGTACTTC. This translates into CASSLAGQDAFEQYF.

CDR3 in amino acids: CASAGQGIGGYTF. In nucleotides, the CDR3 is TGTGCCAGCGCGGGACAGGGAATCGGCGGCTACACCTTC. The rearrangement joins TRBV5-4 to TRBJ1-2, with 9 bases matching TRBD1. This CDR3 has 13 amino acids. The ends lost 7 bases at V and 8 bases at J; junction bases unmatched: 9. CDR1 is SGHNT and CDR2 is YYREEE in the germline V gene (reference sequence).

The rearrangement links TRBV7-9 to TRBJ1-2; 8 bases fit TRBD1. Unmatched junction bases numbered 9, after V lost 7 bases and J lost 2 bases. The germline CDR1 and CDR2 sequences are SEHNR and FQNEAQ (reference sequence). The CDR3 runs 15 residues. The CDR3 protein is CASIDLTGANYGYTF. CDR3 DNA sequence: TGTGCCAGCATCGATTTGACAGGGGCGAACTATGGCTACACCTTC.

The rearrangement uses TRBV7-9 and TRBJ2-4; no clear D gene. CDR1 SEHNR and CDR2 FQNEAQ come from the germline V gene (reference sequence). Trimming cost V 5 bases and J 6 bases, with 8 bases left between them. The CDR3 loop spans 12 amino acids. CDR3 DNA: TGTGCCAGCAGCCCCGTTTTAAACATTCAGTACTTC. It codes for CASSPVLNIQYF.

The chain uses TRBV6-1 and TRBJ2-7; D is perhaps TRBD2 (6 bases). Germline assignment: CDR1 MNHNS and CDR2 SASEGT. V shed 5 bases and J shed 1 base, with 12 bases lying between them. The CDR3 is 14 residues long. The CDR3 nucleotides read TGTGCCAGCAGTCCCCGTGCGGGGTCCTACGAGCAGTACTTC. Translated: CASSPRAGSYEQYF.

The chain recombines TRBV15 with TRBJ1-1; D perhaps matches TRBD1 (6 bases). This CDR3 has 14 residues. CDR1 and CDR2 from the germline V gene are LNHNV and YYDKDF (reference sequence). Trimming pared 1 base from V and 3 bases from J, leaving 9 bases between. The DNA for the CDR3 is TGTGCCACCAGCAGAGTAGAGGGGGACACTGAAGCTTTCTTT. The encoded protein is CATSRVEGDTEAFF.

As regards this clone: A single base separates this from a much larger clone, so it may be a read error. This chain links TRBV7-9 with TRBJ1-5; no definite D call. The germline CDR1 and CDR2 sequences are SEHNR and FQNEAQ (reference sequence). Trimming cost V 2 bases and J 5 bases, with 4 bases left between them. The CDR3 loop spans 12 amino acids. CDR3 loop: CASSLWDQPQHF. CDR3 in DNA: TGTGCCAGCAGCTTATGGGATCAGCCCCAGCATTTT.

A single count supports this clone. V usage is TRBV7-3 and J usage is TRBJ2-2, with D perhaps TRBD2 (5 bases). The V end was cut by 0 bases, the J end by 13 bases, with 12 bases between. This CDR3 spans 13 amino acids. CDR1 is SGHTA, CDR2 FQGTGA, per germline. CDR3 protein: CASSLTMGRGLFF. The CDR3 DNA is TGTGCCAGCAGCTTAACCATGGGCCGGGGGCTGTTTTTT.

V usage is TRBV6-1 and J usage is TRBJ2-5; TRBD1 matches 8 bases. CDR1 MNHNS and CDR2 SASEGT come from the germline V gene. The CDR3 loop spans 14 amino acids. The junction had 5 bases not matched to a gene; V was cut back by 4 bases and J by 4 bases. CDR3 bases: TGTGCCAGCAGTGGACAGGGGTACGGAGAGACCCAGTACTTC. As protein: CASSGQGYGETQYF.

This sequence joins TRBV10-2 and TRBJ2-2; 7 bases fit TRBD1. Per germline, CDR1 WSHSY and CDR2 SAAADI. This CDR3 comprises 16 residues. The V and J ends lost 0 bases and 5 bases, in that order; junction bases with no gene match: 6. The chain's CDR3 is CASSESYRGRTGELFF. In DNA form, the CDR3 reads TGCGCCAGCAGTGAGTCATATAGGGGGCGAACCGGGGAGCTGTTTTTT.

V usage is TRBV7-9 and J usage is TRBJ2-7, with no clear D. Germline lookup yields CDR1 SEHNR and CDR2 FQNEAQ (reference sequence). Trimming removed 3 bases from V and 2 bases from J, with 5 bases in between. This CDR3 is 12 amino acids long. Here the CDR3 reads CASSFTPYEQYF. The CDR3 DNA sequence: TGTGCCAGCAGCTTCACCCCCTACGAGCAGTACTTC.

The rearrangement joins TRBV27 to TRBJ1-5, with D possibly being TRBD1 (5 bases). Germline loops: CDR1 MNHEY, CDR2 SMNVEV (reference sequence). Trimming shortened V by 6 bases and J by 8 bases, and 17 bases separated the two germline ends. The CDR3 spans 14 residues. CDR3: CASSNRDVREPQHF. The CDR3 nucleotides read TGTGCCAGCAGCAACCGGGACGTTCGGGAGCCCCAGCATTTT.

The rearrangement uses TRBV7-8 and TRBJ2-7; TRBD1 matches 11 bases. Germline CDR1 SGHVS, CDR2 FQNEAQ. V trimming: 5 bases; J trimming: 5 bases; junction bases outside the gene matches: 5. The CDR3 totals 14 residues. The DNA for the CDR3 is TGTGCCAGCAGCGTAGGACAGGGGGCCAACGAGCAGTACTTC. It codes for CASSVGQGANEQYF.

The chain uses TRBV10-3 and TRBJ2-7; TRBD2 aligns across 13 bases. With V trimmed by 8 bases and J by 5 bases, 9 bases remained unmatched. This CDR3 is built from 15 residues. Germline V CDR1 and CDR2: ENHRY, SYGVKD. CDR3: CAIGNGLAGENEQYF. CDR3 bases: TGTGCCATCGGGAATGGACTAGCGGGAGAGAACGAGCAGTACTTC.

The chain couples TRBV4-1 to TRBJ1-1, with D possibly TRBD1 on 5 matching bases. V was pared by 4 bases and J by 4 bases, with 10 bases between. Germline CDR1 is MGHRA and CDR2 is YSYEKL. CDR3 length: 13 amino acids. The CDR3 sequence: CASSPRGGTEAFF. The CDR3 region has the DNA TGCGCCAGCAGCCCCCGGGGGGGCACTGAAGCTTTCTTT.

The chain employs TRBV11-2 and TRBJ2-1; D not resolved. The V gene lost 0 bases and the J gene lost 4 bases, with 10 bases spanning the gap. Germline assignment: CDR1 SGHAT and CDR2 FQNNGV. The CDR3 covers 15 residues. The CDR3 DNA reads TGTGCCAGCAGCTTAGAACCAGGTCCTTACAATGAGCAGTTCTTC. Residues: CASSLEPGPYNEQFF.

The chain joins TRBV13 to TRBJ1-2; 8 bases are a match to TRBD1. J gave up 6 bases and V 6 bases, and 12 bases lay outside the gene matches. The CDR3 has 15 residues. Germline CDR1 and CDR2: PRHDT and FYEKMQ (reference sequence). DNA for the CDR3: TGTGCCAGCAGTTGGGGACAGGAGAGGCACCATGGCTACACCTTC. Translated: CASSWGQERHHGYTF.

The chain carries TRBV27 and TRBJ2-7, with D possibly TRBD1 on 6 matching bases. Germline values: CDR1 MNHEY, CDR2 SMNVEV (reference sequence). Trimming cost V 5 bases and J 4 bases, with 12 bases left between them. CDR3 length: 13 amino acids. The CDR3 region is CASSTRGGYEQYF. The DNA of the CDR3 is TGTGCCAGCAGTACCAGGGGCGGATACGAGCAGTACTTC.

The chain links TRBV5-8 to TRBJ2-7; 8 bases agree with TRBD1. J was trimmed by 3 bases and V by 4 bases; bases with no gene match: 9. The CDR3 has 15 amino acids. Germline V gene sequence: CDR1 SGHTS, CDR2 YDEGEE. This CDR3 reads CASSADQGADYEQYF. In nucleotides, the CDR3 is TGTGCCAGCAGCGCTGACCAGGGGGCGGACTACGAGCAGTACTTC.

The DNA for the CDR3 is TGTGCCACCAGCAGAGAAAGGGTCACGGAGGGCTACACCTTC. This gives the protein CATSRERVTEGYTF. The chain has TRBV15 and TRBJ1-2; D is uncertain. The CDR3 is made up of 14 amino acids. V was pared by 0 bases and J by 8 bases, with 13 bases between. The V gene's germline CDR1 is LNHNV and CDR2 YYDKDF (reference sequence).